This entry lists 5 T cell receptor beta chains sequenced from one sample in a study of cytomegalovirus exposure and HLA in healthy donors. The PCR was carried out with 60 Vbeta primers and 13 Jbeta primers. Only in-frame clones appear in the TCRdb table, and some are missing; sequencing was by immunoSEQ multiplex PCR. The table includes about 100,000 clones, about 67% detected once. Sequencing was done on a sample of PBMCs. The receptors shown here come from a woman under 30 in good health and CMV-seropositive.

The chain links TRBV18 to TRBJ1-1; D is possibly TRBD1 (5 bases). CDR1 is KGHSH and CDR2 is LQKENI in the germline V gene. Trimming left V 0 bases short and J 4 bases short, with 18 bases between. The CDR3 is 17 residues long. The CDR3 sequence: CASSPPRGPRLPTEAFF. For the CDR3, the DNA is TGTGCCAGCTCACCACCAAGGGGCCCGCGGCTTCCCACTGAAGCTTTCTTT.

The V call is TRBV28, the J call TRBJ1-3, with 9 bases lining up with TRBD1. With V trimmed by 6 bases and J by 7 bases, 7 bases remained unmatched. CDR3 length: 14 residues. Germline lookup yields CDR1 MDHEN and CDR2 SYDVKM. CDR3 sequence (DNA): TGTGCCAGCAGGCCGGTTACAGGGGGCAACACCATATATTTT. It translates to CASRPVTGGNTIYF.

V is TRBV15 and J is TRBJ2-5; D is perhaps TRBD2 (6 bases). Germline-derived CDR1 and CDR2 are LNHNV and YYDKDF (reference sequence). This CDR3 region has 17 residues. V was cut by 4 bases and J by 3 bases, with 21 bases left in between. As DNA, the CDR3 is TGTGCCACCAGCATTACTTTCCGGGGATGGGGGGAAGAGACCCAGTACTTC. Residues: CATSITFRGWGEETQYF. The full variable domain, completed using reference TRBV15 and TRBJ2-5, is DAMVIQNPRYQVTQFGKPVTLSCSQTLNHNVMYWYQQKSSQAPKLLFHYYDKDFNNEADTPDNFQSRRPNTSFCFLDIRSPGLGDTAMYLCATSITFRGWGEETQYFGPGTRLLVL.

The CDR3, as DNA: TGTGCCAGCAGCCTTTGGTTGGGCGCAGGTAGCAATCAGCCCCAGCATTTT. Protein: CASSLWLGAGSNQPQHF. The chain links TRBV28 to TRBJ1-5, with D unresolved. The CDR3 totals 17 residues. The germline gives CDR1 MDHEN, CDR2 SYDVKM. Between the trimmed V and J ends, which lost 6 bases and 0 bases, there was a span of 18 bases. Drawing the rest from reference TRBV28 and TRBJ1-5, the complete variable domain is DVKVTQSSRYLVKRTGEKVFLECVQDMDHENMFWYRQDPGLGLRLIYFSYDVKMKEKGDIPEGYSVSREKKERFSLILESASTNQTSMYLCASSLWLGAGSNQPQHFGDGTRLSIL.

The chain uses TRBV18 and TRBJ2-5; D unclear. V was pared by 4 bases and J by 0 bases, with 3 bases between. This CDR3 contains 12 residues. CDR1 KGHSH and CDR2 LQKENI come from the germline V gene. The CDR3 sequence: CASSHNQETQYF. CDR3 DNA: TGTGCCAGCTCACATAACCAAGAGACCCAGTACTTC.